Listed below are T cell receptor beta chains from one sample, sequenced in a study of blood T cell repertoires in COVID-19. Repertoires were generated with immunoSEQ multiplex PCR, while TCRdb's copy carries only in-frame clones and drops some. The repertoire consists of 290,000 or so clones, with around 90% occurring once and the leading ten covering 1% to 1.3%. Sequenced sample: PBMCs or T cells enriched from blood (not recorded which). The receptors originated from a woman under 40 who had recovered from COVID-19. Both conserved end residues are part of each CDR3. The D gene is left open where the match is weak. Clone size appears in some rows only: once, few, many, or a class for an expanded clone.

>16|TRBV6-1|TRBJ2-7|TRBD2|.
CASSEALVLAGVEQYF
TGTGCCAGCAGTGAAGCATTAGTACTAGCGGGAGTCGAGCAGTACTTC
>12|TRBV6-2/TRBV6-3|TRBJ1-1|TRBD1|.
CASSPGGTEAFF
TGTGCCAGCAGTCCAGGGGGGACTGAAGCTTTCTTT
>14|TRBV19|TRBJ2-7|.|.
CASSESGVRDEQYF
TGTGCCAGTAGTGAGTCGGGAGTACGCGACGAGCAGTACTTC
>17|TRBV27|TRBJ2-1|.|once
CASSLTPLASTYNEQFF
TGTGCCAGCAGTCTTACGCCCCTAGCGTCCACCTACAATGAGCAGTTCTTC
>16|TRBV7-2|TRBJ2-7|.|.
CASSLAASVTNDEQYF
TGTGCCAGCAGCTTAGCGGCCAGTGTCACAAACGACGAGCAGTACTTC
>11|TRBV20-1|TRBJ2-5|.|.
CSAPVPVAQYF
TGCAGTGCCCCGGTCCCTGTTGCCCAGTACTTC
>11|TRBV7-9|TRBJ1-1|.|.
CASSLYTEAFF
TGTGCCAGCAGCTTATATACTGAAGCTTTCTTT
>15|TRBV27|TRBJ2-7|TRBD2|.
CASRGLAGGRYEQYF
TGTGCCAGCAGGGGTCTAGCGGGAGGACGGTACGAGCAGTACTTC
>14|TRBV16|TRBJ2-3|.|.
CASTQGPSTDTQYF
TGTGCCAGCACACAGGGTCCTAGCACAGATACGCAGTATTTT
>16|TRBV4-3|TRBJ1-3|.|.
CASSQSVHTGGNTIYF
TGCGCCAGCAGCCAAAGTGTCCATACCGGTGGAAACACCATATATTTT
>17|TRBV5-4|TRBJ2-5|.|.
CASSQGGGTSLGETQYF
TGTGCCAGCAGCCAAGGGGGGGGGACCTCACTGGGAGAGACCCAGTACTTC
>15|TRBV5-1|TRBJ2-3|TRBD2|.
CASRPGGRDTDTQYF
TGCGCCAGCAGACCGGGAGGGCGGGACACAGATACGCAGTATTTT
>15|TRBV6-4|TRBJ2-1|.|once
CASSENGGSYNEQFF
TGTGCCAGCAGTGAAAATGGGGGGTCATACAATGAGCAGTTCTTC
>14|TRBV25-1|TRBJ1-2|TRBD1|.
CASSHSGGTYGYTF
TGTGCCAGCAGCCACTCAGGGGGCACCTATGGCTACACCTTC
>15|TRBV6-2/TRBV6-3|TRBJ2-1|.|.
CASSYGGSGNNEQFF
TGTGCCAGCAGTTACGGTGGTTCGGGGAACAATGAGCAGTTCTTC
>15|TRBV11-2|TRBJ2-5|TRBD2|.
CASSSGLAGEETQYF
TGTGCCAGCAGCTCGGGACTAGCGGGAGAAGAGACCCAGTACTTC
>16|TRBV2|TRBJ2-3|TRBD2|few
CASSEMGAGGTDTQYF
TGTGCCAGCAGTGAAATGGGAGCGGGAGGCACAGATACGCAGTATTTT
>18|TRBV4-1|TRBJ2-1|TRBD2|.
CASSQDPGLAAAYNEQFF
TGCGCCAGCAGCCAAGACCCGGGACTAGCGGCGGCGTACAATGAGCAGTTCTTC
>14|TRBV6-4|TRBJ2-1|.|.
CASSDSGRNNEQFF
TGTGCCAGCAGTGACTCGGGGCGCAACAATGAGCAGTTCTTC
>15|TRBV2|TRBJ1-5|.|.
CASSPRGVISQPQHF
TGTGCCAGCAGTCCCCGCGGGGTGATATCGCAGCCCCAGCATTTT
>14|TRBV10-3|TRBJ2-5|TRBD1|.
CAIRGDRGGETQYF
TGTGCCATCAGGGGGGACAGGGGTGGCGAGACCCAGTACTTC
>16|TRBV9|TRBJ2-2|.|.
CASSVDRAYNTGELFF
TGTGCCAGCAGCGTAGACAGGGCCTACAACACCGGGGAGCTGTTTTTT
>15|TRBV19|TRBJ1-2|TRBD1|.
CASSPQGAGENGYTF
TGTGCCAGTAGTCCCCAGGGGGCAGGGGAAAATGGCTACACCTTC
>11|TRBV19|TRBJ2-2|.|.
CASSLTGELFF
TGTGCCAGTAGCCTAACCGGGGAGCTGTTTTTT
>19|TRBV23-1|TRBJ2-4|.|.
CASSQSLIKPSLAKNIQYF
TGCGCCAGCAGTCAATCCCTGATTAAACCCAGTCTAGCCAAAAACATTCAGTACTTC
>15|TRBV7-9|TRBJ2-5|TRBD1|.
CASSAGQGSLETQYF
TGTGCCAGCAGCGCCGGACAGGGAAGTTTGGAGACCCAGTACTTC
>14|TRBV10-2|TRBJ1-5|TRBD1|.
CASSDGTVYQPQHF
TGCGCCAGCAGCGATGGGACAGTATATCAGCCCCAGCATTTT
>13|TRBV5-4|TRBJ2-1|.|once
CASSLNSDNEQFF
TGTGCCAGCAGCTTGAACAGTGACAATGAGCAGTTCTTC
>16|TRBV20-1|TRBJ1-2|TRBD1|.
CSASLAGGPPNYGYTF
TGCAGTGCTAGTCTAGCAGGGGGCCCCCCTAACTATGGCTACACCTTC
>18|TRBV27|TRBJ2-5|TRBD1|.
CASSSSTWDRAIQETQYF
TGTGCCAGCAGTTCATCGACCTGGGACAGGGCTATCCAAGAGACCCAGTACTTC
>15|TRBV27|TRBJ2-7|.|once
CASRTSLGTTYEQYF
TGTGCCAGCAGGACCTCTTTGGGGACAACCTACGAGCAGTACTTC
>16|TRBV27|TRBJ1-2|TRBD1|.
CASRPAATGGPYGYTF
TGTGCCAGCAGACCCGCCGCGACAGGGGGGCCCTATGGCTACACCTTC
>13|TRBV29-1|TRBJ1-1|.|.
CSARTGLNTEAFF
TGCAGCGCCCGAACAGGGCTGAACACTGAAGCTTTCTTT
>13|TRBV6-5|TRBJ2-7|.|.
CASSYGAAYEQYF
TGTGCCAGCAGTTACGGGGCAGCCTACGAGCAGTACTTC
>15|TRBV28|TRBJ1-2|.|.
CASSPPQGLDYGYTF
TGTGCCAGCAGCCCCCCCCAGGGGTTAGACTATGGCTACACCTTC
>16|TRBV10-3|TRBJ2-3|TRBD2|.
CAIRGEKREGPDTQYF
TGTGCCATCAGGGGCGAAAAGCGGGAGGGCCCAGATACGCAGTATTTT
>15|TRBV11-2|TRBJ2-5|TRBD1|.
CASSLDRTGAETQYF
TGTGCCAGCAGCCTAGACCGGACAGGAGCAGAGACCCAGTACTTC
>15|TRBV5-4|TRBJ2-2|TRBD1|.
CASSPPGGASGELFF
TGTGCCAGCAGCCCGCCAGGGGGCGCATCCGGGGAGCTGTTTTTT
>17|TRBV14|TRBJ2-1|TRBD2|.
CASSQPLASGSYNEQFF
TGTGCCAGCAGCCAACCCCTCGCTAGCGGGAGTTACAATGAGCAGTTCTTC
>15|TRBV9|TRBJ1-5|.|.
CASSVGGANNQPQHF
TGTGCCAGCAGCGTAGGGGGCGCGAACAATCAGCCCCAGCATTTT
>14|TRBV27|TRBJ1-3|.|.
CASSLRGSGNTIYF
TGTGCCAGCAGTTTAAGGGGTAGTGGAAACACCATATATTTT